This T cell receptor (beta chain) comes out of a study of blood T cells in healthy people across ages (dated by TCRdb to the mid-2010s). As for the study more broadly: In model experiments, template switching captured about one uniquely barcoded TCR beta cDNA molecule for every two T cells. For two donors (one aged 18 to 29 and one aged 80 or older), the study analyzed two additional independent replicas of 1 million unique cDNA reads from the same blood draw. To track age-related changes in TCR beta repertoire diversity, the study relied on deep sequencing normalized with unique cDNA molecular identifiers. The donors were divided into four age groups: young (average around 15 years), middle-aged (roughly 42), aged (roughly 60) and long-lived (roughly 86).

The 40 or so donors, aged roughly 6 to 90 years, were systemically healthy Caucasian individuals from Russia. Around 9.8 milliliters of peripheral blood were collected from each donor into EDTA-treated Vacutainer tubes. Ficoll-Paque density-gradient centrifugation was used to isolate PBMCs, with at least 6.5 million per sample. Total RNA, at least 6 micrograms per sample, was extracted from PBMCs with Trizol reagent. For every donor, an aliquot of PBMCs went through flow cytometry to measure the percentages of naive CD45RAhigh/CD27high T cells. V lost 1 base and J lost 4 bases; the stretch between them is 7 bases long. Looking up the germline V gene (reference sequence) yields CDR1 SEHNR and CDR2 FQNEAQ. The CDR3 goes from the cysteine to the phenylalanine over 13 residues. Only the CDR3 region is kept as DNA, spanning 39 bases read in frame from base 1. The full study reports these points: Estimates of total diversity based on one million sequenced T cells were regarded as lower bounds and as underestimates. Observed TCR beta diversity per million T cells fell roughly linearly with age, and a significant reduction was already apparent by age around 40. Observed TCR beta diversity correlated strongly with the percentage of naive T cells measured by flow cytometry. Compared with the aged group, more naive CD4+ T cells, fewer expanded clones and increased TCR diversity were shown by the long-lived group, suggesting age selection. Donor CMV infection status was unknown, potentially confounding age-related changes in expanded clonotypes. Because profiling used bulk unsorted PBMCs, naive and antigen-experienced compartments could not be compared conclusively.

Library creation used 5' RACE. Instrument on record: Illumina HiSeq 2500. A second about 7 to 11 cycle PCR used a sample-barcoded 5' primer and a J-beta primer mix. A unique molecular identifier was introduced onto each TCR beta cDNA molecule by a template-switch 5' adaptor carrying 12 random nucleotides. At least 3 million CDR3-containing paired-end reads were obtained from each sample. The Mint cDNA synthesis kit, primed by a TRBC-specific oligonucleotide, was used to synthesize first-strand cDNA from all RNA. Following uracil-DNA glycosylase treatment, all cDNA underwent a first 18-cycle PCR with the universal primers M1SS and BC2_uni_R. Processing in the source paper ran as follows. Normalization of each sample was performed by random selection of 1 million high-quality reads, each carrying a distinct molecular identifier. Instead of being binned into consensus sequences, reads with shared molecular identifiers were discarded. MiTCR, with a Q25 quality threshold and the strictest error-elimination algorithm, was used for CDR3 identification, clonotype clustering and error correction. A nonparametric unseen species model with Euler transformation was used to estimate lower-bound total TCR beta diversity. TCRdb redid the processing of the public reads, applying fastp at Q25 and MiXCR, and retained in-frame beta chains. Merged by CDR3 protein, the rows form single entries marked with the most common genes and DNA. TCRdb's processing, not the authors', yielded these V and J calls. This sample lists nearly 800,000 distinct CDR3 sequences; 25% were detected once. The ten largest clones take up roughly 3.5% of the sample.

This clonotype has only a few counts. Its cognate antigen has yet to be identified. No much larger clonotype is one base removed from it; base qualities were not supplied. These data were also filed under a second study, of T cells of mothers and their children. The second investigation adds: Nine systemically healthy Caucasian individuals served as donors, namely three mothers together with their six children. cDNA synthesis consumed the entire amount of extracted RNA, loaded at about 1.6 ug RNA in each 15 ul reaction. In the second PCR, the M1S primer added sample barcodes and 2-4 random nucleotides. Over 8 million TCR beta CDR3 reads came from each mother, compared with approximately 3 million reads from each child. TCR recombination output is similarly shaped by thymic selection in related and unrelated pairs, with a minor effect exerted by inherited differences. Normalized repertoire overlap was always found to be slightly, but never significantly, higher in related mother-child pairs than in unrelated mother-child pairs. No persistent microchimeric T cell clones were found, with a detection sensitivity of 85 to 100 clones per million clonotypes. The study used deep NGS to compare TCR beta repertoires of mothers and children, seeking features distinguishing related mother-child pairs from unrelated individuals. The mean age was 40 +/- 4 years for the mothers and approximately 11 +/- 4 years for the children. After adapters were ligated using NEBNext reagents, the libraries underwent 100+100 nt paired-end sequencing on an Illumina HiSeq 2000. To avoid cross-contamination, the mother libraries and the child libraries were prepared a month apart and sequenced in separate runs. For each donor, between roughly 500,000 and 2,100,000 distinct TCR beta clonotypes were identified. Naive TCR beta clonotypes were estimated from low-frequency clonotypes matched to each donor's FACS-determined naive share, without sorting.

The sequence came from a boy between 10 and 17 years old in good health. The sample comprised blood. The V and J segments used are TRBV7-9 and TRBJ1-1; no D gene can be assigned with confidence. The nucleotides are TGTGCCAGCAGCTTAGAGGCGAGCACTGAAGCTTTCTTT. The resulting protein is CASSLEASTEAFF.